Sequencing of this T cell receptor (beta chain) was carried out in a study of T cell responses to AZD1222 COVID-19 vaccine (dated by TCRdb to about 2021). Turning to the overall study: A total of 233 trial participants underwent TCR sequencing, of whom 200 to 220 received two doses of AZD1222 and some 26 received two doses of the MenACWY control vaccine. Trial participants were enrolled by age into 18-55, 56-69 and 70-plus year subgroups, with roughly 160, 29 and 62 TCR-sequenced participants respectively. General findings and caveats noted by the study authors: In the small 56-69-year group, the increase in depth fell short of significance, most likely because of low power. Participants were mostly white British and included more females than males, and it was suggested by the authors that clonal diversity may have been underestimated. Only five or six AZD1222 recipients were SARS-CoV-2 seropositive at baseline, limiting conclusions about previously exposed vaccinees. No day 14 peak-response samples were available, so repertoires were characterized only after the peak T cell response. Reportedly, close to half of the unique spike-specific TCRs recognized epitopes lying outside the regions that are mutated in the B.1.351 and B.1.1.7 variants. After two AZD1222 doses, spike-specific TCR breadth and depth were significantly higher than at day 0 and than in MenACWY recipients. The vaccine-associated CD4 TCRs covered the entire spike protein, and the dominant responses fell in regions 160-218 and 743-854.

The junction shows trimming of 5 bases on V and 5 bases on J, and the gene matches do not reach 13 bases of it. CDR1 and CDR2 are drawn from the germline V gene (reference sequence): GTSNPN, SVGIG. The CDR3, from cysteine to phenylalanine, totals 15 residues. Here the CDR3 DNA is all that survives: 45 bases in frame from base 1. The label giving this sample's time point can be read as: baseline before first vaccination. The sample's treatment or condition label, decoded: meningococcal conjugate vaccine given as trial control. Vaccinee samples came from UK trials COV001 and COV002, including a single-blind randomized controlled phase 2/3 trial of AZD1222 (ChAdOx1 nCoV-19) in healthy adults. For TCRbeta chain sequencing, PBMC samples from trial participants were taken at day 0 and at day 28 after the second dose. The CDR3 regions of human TCRbeta chains were analyzed by immunosequencing. The original pipeline was this. TCRs in the repertoires were compared against a reference library of SARS-CoV-2-specific TCRs that had been generated with the MIRA antigen-specificity platform. Breadth meant the fraction of unique TCRs that were SARS-CoV-2-associated, whereas depth meant the fraction of total T cells that were SARS-CoV-2-associated. Using the MIRA data, each spike-specific TCR was mapped to the spike region that the TCR reacts to and placed in a CD4 or CD8 class. Log10-transformed breadth and depth values were compared by one-way ANOVA with Sidak's multiple comparisons tests. The table was pulled from immuneACCESS by TCRdb, which kept in-frame rearrangements only. Such tables lose some clones; where checked, under half of the loss comes from unresolved V genes, and the rest has no known cause. Clonal size and the V and J genes are those of that table, whereas D and trimming came from the DNA. In this sample the table shows about 120,000 clones, 70% to 90% of which occur a single time. The ten top clones hold around 3.9% of the sample.

As concerns this clone: No cognate antigen has been identified for it. The input lacks base qualities; no much larger clone sits a single base away.

This clonotype was sampled from an adult in good health. The chain employs TRBV30 and TRBJ2-5, with TRBD2 identical over 8 junction bases. Here the sequenced sample was peripheral blood, taken on day 0 of MenACWY control vaccination. The nucleotides are TGTGCCTGGGGCGCGCCCGGGGGGGGGTACGAGACCCAGTACTTC. Translated, it gives CAWGAPGGGYETQYF. This CDR3, with the reference TRBV30 and TRBJ2-5 proteins standing in past its ends, gives the full variable domain SQTIHQWPATLVQPVGSPLSLECTVEGTSNPNLYWYRQAAGRGLQLLFYSVGIGQISSEVPQNLSASRPQDRQFILSSKKLLLSDSGFYLCAWGAPGGGYETQYFGPGTRLLVL.